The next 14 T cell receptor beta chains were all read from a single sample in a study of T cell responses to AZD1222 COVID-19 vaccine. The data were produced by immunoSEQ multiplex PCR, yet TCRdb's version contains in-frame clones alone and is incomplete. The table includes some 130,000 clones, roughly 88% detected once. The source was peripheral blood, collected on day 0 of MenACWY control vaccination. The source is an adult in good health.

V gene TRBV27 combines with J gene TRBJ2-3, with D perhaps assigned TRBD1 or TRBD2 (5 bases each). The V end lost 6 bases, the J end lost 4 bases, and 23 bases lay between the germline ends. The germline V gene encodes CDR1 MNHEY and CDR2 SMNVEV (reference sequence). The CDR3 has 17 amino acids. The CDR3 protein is CASSRFGLGETADTQYF. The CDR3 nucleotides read TGTGCCAGCAGCAGATTCGGGTTGGGGGAAACGGCAGATACGCAGTATTTT.

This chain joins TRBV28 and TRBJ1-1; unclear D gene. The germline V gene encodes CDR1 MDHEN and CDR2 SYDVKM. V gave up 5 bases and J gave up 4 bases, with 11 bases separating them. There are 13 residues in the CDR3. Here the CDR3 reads CASSPPRTTEAFF. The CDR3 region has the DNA TGTGCCAGCAGTCCTCCGCGAACCACTGAAGCTTTCTTT.

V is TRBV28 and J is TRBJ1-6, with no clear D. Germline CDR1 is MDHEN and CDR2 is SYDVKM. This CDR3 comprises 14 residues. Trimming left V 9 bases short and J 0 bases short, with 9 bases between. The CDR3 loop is CASGLSSYNSPLHF. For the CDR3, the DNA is TGTGCCAGTGGCCTAAGCTCCTATAATTCACCCCTCCACTTT.

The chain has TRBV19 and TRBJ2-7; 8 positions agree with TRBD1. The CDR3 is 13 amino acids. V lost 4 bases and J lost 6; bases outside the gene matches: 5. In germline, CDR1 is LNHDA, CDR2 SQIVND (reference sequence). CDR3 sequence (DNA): TGTGCCAGTAGTACCACTACAGGGGGCGAGCAGTACTTC. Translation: CASSTTTGGEQYF.

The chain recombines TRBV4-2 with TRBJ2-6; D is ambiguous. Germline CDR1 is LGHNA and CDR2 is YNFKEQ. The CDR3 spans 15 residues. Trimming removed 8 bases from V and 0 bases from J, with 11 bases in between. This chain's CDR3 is CASGDAYSGANVLTF. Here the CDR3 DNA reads TGTGCCAGCGGAGACGCATACTCTGGGGCCAACGTCCTGACTTTC.

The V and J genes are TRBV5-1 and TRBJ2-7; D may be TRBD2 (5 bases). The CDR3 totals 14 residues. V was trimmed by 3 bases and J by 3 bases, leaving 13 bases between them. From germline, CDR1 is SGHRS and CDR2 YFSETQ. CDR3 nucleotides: TGCGCCAGCAGCTCTTCGGGGAAGGGCTACGAGCAGTACTTC. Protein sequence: CASSSSGKGYEQYF.

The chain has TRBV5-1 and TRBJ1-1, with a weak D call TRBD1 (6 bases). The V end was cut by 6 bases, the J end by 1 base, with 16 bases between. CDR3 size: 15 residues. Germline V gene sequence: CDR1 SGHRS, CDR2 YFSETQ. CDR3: CASKGGAGRNTEAFF. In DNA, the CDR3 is TGCGCCAGCAAGGGGGGGGCGGGCAGGAACACTGAAGCTTTCTTT.

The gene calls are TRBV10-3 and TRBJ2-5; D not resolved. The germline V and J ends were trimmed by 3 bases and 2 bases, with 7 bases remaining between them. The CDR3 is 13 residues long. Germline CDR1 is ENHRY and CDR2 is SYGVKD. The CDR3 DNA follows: TGTGCCATCAGTGACGAGGTTCAAGAGACCCAGTACTTC. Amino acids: CAISDEVQETQYF.

CDR3 protein: CASSVFGGDRSIETQYF. In DNA form, the CDR3 reads TGTGCCAGCAGCGTCTTTGGTGGGGACAGATCTATCGAGACCCAGTACTTC. This sequence joins TRBV9 and TRBJ2-5, with TRBD1 matching over 7 bases. Trimming cost V 2 bases and J 5 bases; bases outside gene matches: 15. The CDR3 covers 17 residues. Germline V lookup: CDR1 SGDLS, CDR2 YYNGEE.

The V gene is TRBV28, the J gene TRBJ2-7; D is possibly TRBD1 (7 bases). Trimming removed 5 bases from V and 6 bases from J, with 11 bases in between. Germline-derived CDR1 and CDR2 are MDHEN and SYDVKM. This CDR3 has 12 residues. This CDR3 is CASSAGQLEQYF. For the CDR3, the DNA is TGTGCCAGCAGTGCGGGACAGCTCGAGCAGTACTTC. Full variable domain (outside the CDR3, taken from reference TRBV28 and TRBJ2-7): DVKVTQSSRYLVKRTGEKVFLECVQDMDHENMFWYRQDPGLGLRLIYFSYDVKMKEKGDIPEGYSVSREKKERFSLILESASTNQTSMYLCASSAGQLEQYFGPGTRLTVT.

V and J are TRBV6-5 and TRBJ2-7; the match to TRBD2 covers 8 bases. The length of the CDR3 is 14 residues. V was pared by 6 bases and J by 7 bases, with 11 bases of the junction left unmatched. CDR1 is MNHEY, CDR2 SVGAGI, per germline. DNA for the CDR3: TGTGCCAGCAGCGCGACCGGGACTAGGGCTGAGCAGTACTTC. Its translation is CASSATGTRAEQYF.

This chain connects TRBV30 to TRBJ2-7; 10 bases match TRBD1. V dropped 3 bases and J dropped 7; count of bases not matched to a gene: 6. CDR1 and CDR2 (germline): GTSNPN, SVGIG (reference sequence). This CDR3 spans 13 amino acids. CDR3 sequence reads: CAWSPGQGWEQYF. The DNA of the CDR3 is TGTGCCTGGAGCCCGGGACAGGGGTGGGAGCAGTACTTC.

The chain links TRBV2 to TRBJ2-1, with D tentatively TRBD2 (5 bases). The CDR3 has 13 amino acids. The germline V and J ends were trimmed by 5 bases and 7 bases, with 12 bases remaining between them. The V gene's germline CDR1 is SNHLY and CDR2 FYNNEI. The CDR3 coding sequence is TGTGCCAGCAGTCCCCCGCGAGGGAATGAGCAGTTCTTC. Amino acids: CASSPPRGNEQFF.

In DNA, the CDR3 is TGTGCCAGCAGCGAAAACAGGGGAGAGCAGTTCTTC. Translated, it gives CASSENRGEQFF. The V gene is TRBV3-1 (or the pseudogene TRBV3-2), the J gene TRBJ2-1, with TRBD1 matching over 7 bases. With 5 bases clipped from V and 10 bases from J, the junction kept 5 bases outside the gene matches. The CDR3 length is 12 residues. CDR1 is LGHDT and CDR2 is YNNKEL in the germline V gene (reference sequence).